What follows are 21 T cell receptor beta chains derived from one specimen sequenced in a study of blood T cell repertoires in COVID-19. Measured with immunoSEQ multiplex PCR; TCRdb has only the in-frame clones, and not every one. The table lists some 87,000 clones, 80% to 90% of them singletons. The sequenced sample consisted of peripheral blood. These receptors were taken from a human donor in a cohort sampled during active COVID-19.

The sample holds one count of this clone. This chain uses TRBV18 with TRBJ2-3, with D possibly being TRBD1 (5 bases). Germline lookup yields CDR1 KGHSH and CDR2 LQKENI. Trimming cost V 3 bases and J 4 bases, with 14 bases left between them. The CDR3 totals 15 residues. CDR3 sequence: CASSPPGLRADTQYF. The CDR3, as DNA: TGTGCCAGCTCACCCCCAGGGTTGAGAGCAGATACGCAGTATTTT.

The chain has TRBV6-2 or TRBV6-3 and TRBJ2-5; 14 positions agree with TRBD2. CDR3 length equals 14 residues. Germline V gene data show CDR1 as MNHEY and CDR2 as SVGEGT. The ends lost 5 bases at V and 14 bases at J; junction bases unmatched: 10. The CDR3 here is CASSISGTSGGQYF. The CDR3 DNA sequence: TGTGCCAGCAGTATTTCCGGGACTAGCGGGGGCCAATACTTC.

The J gene is TRBJ2-5, the V gene TRBV4-2; tentative D call: TRBD2 (6 bases). Trimming removed 3 bases from V and 5 bases from J, with 25 bases in between. The length of the CDR3 is 18 residues. CDR1 is LGHNA, CDR2 YNFKEQ, per germline. The DNA for the CDR3 is TGTGCCAGCAGCCAGGGAGGCGCAACTCCTCTTATCTGGGAGACCCAGTACTTC. Amino acid sequence: CASSQGGATPLIWETQYF.

This chain joins TRBV27 and TRBJ1-1; D gene uncertain. CDR1 is MNHEY and CDR2 is SMNVEV in the germline V gene (reference sequence). This CDR3 has 14 amino acids. Trimming removed 6 bases at V and 4 bases at J, with 15 bases between. DNA of the CDR3: TGTGCCAGCAGCCCTTCCACCCGCGGCACTGAAGCTTTCTTT. It specifies CASSPSTRGTEAFF.

The chain carries TRBV7-3 and TRBJ2-1, with 7 bases fitting TRBD2. Trimming removed 4 bases from V and 0 bases from J; junction bases left unmatched: 3. This CDR3 spans 15 amino acids. Germline loops: CDR1 SGHTA, CDR2 FQGTGA. CDR3 sequence: CASSSGGNSYNEQFF. DNA for the CDR3: TGTGCCAGCAGCTCGGGGGGTAACTCCTACAATGAGCAGTTCTTC.

The chain employs TRBV27 and TRBJ2-7; tentative D call: TRBD2 (7 bases). The CDR3 has 15 amino acids. V gave up 6 bases and J gave up 7 bases, with 22 bases separating them. Germline values: CDR1 MNHEY, CDR2 SMNVEV (reference sequence). The CDR3 region has the DNA TGTGCCAGCAGCCTAGTGCGGGGGCCTTCTCGAGAGCAGTACTTC. It encodes CASSLVRGPSREQYF.

This sequence joins TRBV5-4 and TRBJ2-7; a weak D match, TRBD1 (6 bases). The CDR3 spans 17 residues. Trimming stripped 4 bases from V and 4 bases from J, with 24 bases between. The V gene's germline CDR1 is SGHNT and CDR2 YYREEE (reference sequence). This CDR3 reads CASSPSWDTDMHYEQYF. Written as DNA, the CDR3 is TGTGCCAGCAGCCCGTCCTGGGACACCGATATGCATTACGAGCAGTACTTC.

V gene TRBV24-1 combines with J gene TRBJ2-7, with D possibly being TRBD1 (5 bases). Germline loops: CDR1 KGHDR, CDR2 SFDVKD. The CDR3 is 15 amino acids. The V gene lost 9 bases and the J gene lost 2 bases, with 19 bases spanning the gap. This chain's CDR3 is CATLIEDGHPYEQYF. As DNA, the CDR3 is TGTGCCACCCTAATTGAGGACGGACACCCCTACGAGCAGTACTTC.

The chain employs TRBV2 and TRBJ1-6; D possibly corresponds to TRBD1 (6 bases). The CDR3 is 13 amino acids. Germline CDR1 and CDR2: SNHLY and FYNNEI. Trimming took 8 bases from V and 5 from J, leaving 10 bases between them. In DNA, the CDR3 is TGTGCCAGCTGGGGGCAGAATAATTCACCCCTCCACTTT. This gives the protein CASWGQNNSPLHF. Drawing the rest from reference TRBV2 and TRBJ1-6, the complete variable domain is EPEVTQTPSHQVTQMGQEVILRCVPISNHLYFYWYRQILGQKVEFLVSFYNNEISEKSEIFDDQFSVERPDGSNFTLKIRSTKLEDSAMYFCASWGQNNSPLHFGNGTRLTVT.

This clone is medium-sized (0.01 to 0.1%) by share. The chain employs TRBV25-1 and TRBJ2-1, with a tentative D call TRBD1 (5 bases). The V end lost 2 bases, the J end lost 2 bases, and 7 bases lay between the germline ends. Looked up from germline, CDR1 is MGHDK and CDR2 is SYGVNS. The CDR3 length is 14 residues. The CDR3, as DNA: TGTGCCAGCAGTGAACAGGGAACCTACAATGAGCAGTTCTTC. This translates into CASSEQGTYNEQFF. Full variable domain (remainder filled in from reference TRBV25-1 and TRBJ2-1): EADIYQTPRYLVIGTGKKITLECSQTMGHDKMYWYQQDPGMELHLIHYSYGVNSTEKGDLSSESTVSRIRTEHFPLTLESARPSHTSQYLCASSEQGTYNEQFFGPGTRLTVL.

The V gene is TRBV5-4, the J gene TRBJ2-7; D is uncertain. Trimming removed 0 bases from V and 7 bases from J, with 11 bases in between. Germline V gene data show CDR1 as SGHNT and CDR2 as YYREEE (reference sequence). The CDR3 loop spans 13 amino acids. DNA for the CDR3: TGTGCCAGCAGCTTGGCCGCCTACGGGGAGCAGTACTTC. It specifies CASSLAAYGEQYF.

This clone was seen a few times. The chain joins TRBV9 to TRBJ1-2; 11 bases align to TRBD1. J lost 1 base, V lost 4 bases, and 12 bases had no gene match. This CDR3 contains 18 residues. The germline CDR1 and CDR2 sequences are SGDLS and YYNGEE. CDR3 coding DNA: TGTGCCAGCAGCCCACGTAGAGGACAGGGGGCCGATAACTATGGCTACACCTTC. This translates into CASSPRRGQGADNYGYTF. Variable domain in full (rest from reference TRBV9 and TRBJ1-2): DSGVTQTPKHLITATGQRVTLRCSPRSGDLSVYWYQQSLDQGLQFLIQYYNGEERAKGNILERFSAQQFPDLHSELNLSSLELGDSALYFCASSPRRGQGADNYGYTFGSGTRLTVV.

The V call is TRBV2, the J call TRBJ1-2; TRBD1 agrees at 7 bases. The CDR3 covers 15 residues. V lost 5 bases to trimming and J lost 3 bases; unmatched junction nucleotides: 9. Germline values: CDR1 SNHLY, CDR2 FYNNEI. The CDR3 spells CASSWDSQDYYGYTF. The CDR3 DNA is TGTGCCAGCAGTTGGGACAGCCAAGACTACTATGGCTACACCTTC.

The chain joins TRBV5-1 to TRBJ1-2, with unresolved D. V lost 1 base to trimming and J lost 2 bases, with 6 bases between them. The CDR3 loop spans 13 amino acids. Germline V gives CDR1 SGHRS, CDR2 YFSETQ. The CDR3 loop is CASSLTPNYGYTF. CDR3 bases: TGCGCCAGCAGCTTGACACCAAACTATGGCTACACCTTC.

This clone has a single count. The chain is built from TRBV19 and TRBJ2-2; TRBD2 matches 8 bases. V shed 9 bases and J 0 bases; nucleotides not matched to a gene: 3. Germline V CDR1 and CDR2: LNHDA, SQIVND (reference sequence). The CDR3 totals 14 residues. CDR3 amino acids: CASRGGPNTGELFF. DNA for the CDR3: TGTGCCAGCCGGGGGGGCCCGAACACCGGGGAGCTGTTTTTT.

This chain links TRBV5-5 with TRBJ1-2; D is uncertain. The germline gives CDR1 SGHKS, CDR2 YYEKEE (reference sequence). The CDR3 totals 15 residues. V was clipped by 0 bases and J by 4 bases, with 13 bases between them. CDR3 in amino acids: CASSLDFSSSYGYTF. The CDR3 region has the DNA TGTGCCAGCAGCTTGGATTTTAGCTCCAGCTATGGCTACACCTTC.

This clone was recorded a few times. The chain uses TRBV15 and TRBJ2-5, with TRBD2 identical over 11 bases. In germline, CDR1 is LNHNV, CDR2 YYDKDF (reference sequence). This CDR3 spans 17 amino acids. The V segment lost 5 bases and the J segment 4 bases; nucleotides outside the gene matches: 12. Written as DNA, the CDR3 is TGTGCCACCAGCGGTCCTAGCGGGGGGCCCCTCCGAGAGACCCAGTACTTC. Translation: CATSGPSGGPLRETQYF.

V gene TRBV7-2 combines with J gene TRBJ2-1, with unresolved D. The CDR3 spans 13 residues. Germline V gene lookup returns CDR1 SGHTA and CDR2 FQGNSA. V dropped 2 bases and J dropped 9 bases, with 11 bases sitting between them. CDR3 sequence (DNA): TGTGCCAGCAGCTTATTCAGTTCGCCTGAGCAGTTCTTC. It is translated as CASSLFSSPEQFF.

A few counts support this clone. The V call is TRBV11-2, the J call TRBJ1-6; TRBD1 matches at 9 bases. CDR1 and CDR2 from the germline V gene are SGHAT and FQNNGV. V was clipped by 2 bases and J by 8 bases; unmatched bases: 7. This CDR3 spans 16 amino acids. For the CDR3, the DNA is TGTGCCAGCAGCTTACCGGACAGGGGCCCCCATTCACCCCTCCACTTT. It codes for CASSLPDRGPHSPLHF.

The chain couples TRBV6-4 to TRBJ1-2; 10 positions match TRBD1. The CDR3 is made up of 15 amino acids. Germline V lookup: CDR1 MRHNA, CDR2 SNTAGT. Losses at the gene ends were 8 bases for V and 8 bases for J; bases not matched to a gene: 14. The CDR3 region is CASHPPGQGRRGYTF. DNA of the CDR3: TGTGCCAGCCACCCTCCGGGACAGGGGAGACGGGGCTACACCTTC.

This clone has just a few counts. The rearrangement joins TRBV30 to TRBJ1-6; the match to TRBD1 covers 7 bases. With V trimmed by 2 bases and J by 8 bases, 3 bases remained unmatched. The CDR3 covers 13 residues. Germline V gene lookup returns CDR1 GTSNPN and CDR2 SVGIG (reference sequence). The CDR3 coding sequence is TGTGCCTGGAGTTTGCAGGGGGATTCACCCCTCCACTTT. It is translated as CAWSLQGDSPLHF.